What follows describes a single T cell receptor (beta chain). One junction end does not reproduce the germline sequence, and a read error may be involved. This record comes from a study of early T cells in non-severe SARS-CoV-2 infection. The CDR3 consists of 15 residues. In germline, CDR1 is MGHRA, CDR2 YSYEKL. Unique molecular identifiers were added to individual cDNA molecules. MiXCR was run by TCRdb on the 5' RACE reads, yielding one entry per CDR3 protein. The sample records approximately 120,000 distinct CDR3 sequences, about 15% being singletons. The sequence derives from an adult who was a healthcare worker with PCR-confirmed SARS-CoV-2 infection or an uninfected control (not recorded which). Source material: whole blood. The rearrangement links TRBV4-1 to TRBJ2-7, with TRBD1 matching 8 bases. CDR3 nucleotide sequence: TGCGCCAGCAGCCAAGATCACAGGGGGTATCACGAACAGTACTTC. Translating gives CASSQDHRGYHEQYF.